This T cell receptor (beta chain) was captured by sequencing in a study of CD8 T cells in Susac syndrome (dated by TCRdb to between 2018 and 2021). In the study overall: Repertoire sequencing was used to test whether CD8+ T cell activation and differentiation in Susac syndrome was antigen driven. The clonality of the CD8+ T cell repertoire was compared across 12 healthy donors, roughly 14 Susac syndrome patients and about 16 multiple sclerosis patients.

Findings and caveats that apply to the study as a whole: The number of individuals in the TCR sequencing and HLA analysis was acknowledged as relatively small.

RNA was extracted with the RNeasy kit and about 0.5 to 1 ug was reverse transcribed using random hexamers. The immunoSEQ multiplex PCR assay, covering 54 Vbeta and 13 Jbeta segments, was used to amplify TCR beta CDR3 regions. To correct PCR amplification bias, a synthetic template baseline was used for both primer optimization and computational correction. The study's own analysis went as follows. Reads were annotated to V, D and J genes per IMGT and analyzed with immunoSEQ Analyzer, keeping only productive sequences. Clonality was computed as one minus Shannon entropy normalized by log2 of the number of productive unique sequences. For each patient and control, public and private clones were evaluated within the 100 most prevalent clones. A clone was defined as Susac-specific if it was absent from the healthy and MS cohorts, from approximately 980 published viral clones and from other ImmuneACCESS disease sequences. TCRdb applied fastp at Q25 and MiXCR to the public reads, then kept only in-frame beta chains. Duplicate CDR3 protein sequences are folded into a single record with the most common DNA and genes. TCRdb, not the authors, supplied the V and J calls. This sample comprises some 300,000 distinct CDR3 sequences, about nine tenths of them detected only once. Together, the top ten hold about 0.17% of the sample.

Comment on this clonotype: What this receptor recognizes is not known. No quality values exist for individual bases; no much larger clone is one base distant.

Peripheral blood CD8+ and CD4+ T cells from healthy donors, Susac syndrome patients and multiple sclerosis patients were profiled by high-throughput TCR beta sequencing. Multiple sclerosis controls were treatment-naive patients with stable or active relapsing-remitting disease fulfilling revised McDonald criteria. Bulk CD8+ and CD4+ T cells were purified by magnetic negative isolation, whereas CD8+ TEMRA cells were enriched by FACS. Blood was collected in EDTA tubes and processed within 24 hours, with PBMCs isolated through density gradient centrifugation. PBMCs intended for TCR sequencing were frozen in liquid nitrogen and were later thawed in a 37 degrees C water bath. The sorted or isolated CD4+, CD8+ and CD8+ TEMRA cells reached a purity of at least 90%. Trimming at the junction amounts to 4 bases on V and 12 bases on J, and the germline ends lie 10 bases apart. CDR1 SGHDN and CDR2 FVKESK were looked up in the germline V gene. Its CDR3 holds 11 amino acids, cysteine through phenylalanine. The retained sequence is limited to the CDR3, 33 bases, with the frame set at the first base.

Rearrangement joined TRBV14 to TRBJ2-1; too little of a D gene remains to name it. Specimen: CD8+ T cells from PBMCs. The clonotype comes from a human donor with multiple sclerosis. The CDR3 has the sequence CASSRAIWQFF. In nucleotides, the sequence is TGTGCCAGCAGCCGCGCGATATGGCAGTTCTTC.